A single sample gave rise to the 15 T cell receptor beta chains below, sequenced in a study of cytomegalovirus exposure and HLA in healthy donors. The PCR contained 60 Vbeta and 13 Jbeta primers. Sequencing used immunoSEQ multiplex PCR; TCRdb keeps in-frame clones, though not all of them. The repertoire holds 150,000 to 200,000 clones, with approximately 76% as singletons. Sequencing was performed on PBMCs. All receptors come from a man in his 60s in good health and CMV-seronegative.

The V gene is TRBV5-1, the J gene TRBJ2-1; unclear D gene. V was cut by 0 bases and J by 1 base, with 8 bases left in between. This CDR3 has 15 residues. Germline V CDR1 and CDR2: SGHRS, YFSETQ. In DNA, the CDR3 is TGCGCCAGCAGCTTGGCCGCCGCGTCCTACAATGAGCAGTTCTTC. Amino acid sequence: CASSLAAASYNEQFF.

This clone has only one observation. V and J are TRBV6-5 and TRBJ2-5, with 7 nucleotides matching TRBD2. CDR1 and CDR2 from the germline V gene are MNHEY and SVGAGI. This CDR3 contains 16 residues. J lost 2 bases, V lost 0 bases, and 6 bases had no gene match. The chain's CDR3 is CASSYSVWGGQETQYF. CDR3 DNA: TGTGCCAGCAGTTACTCAGTCTGGGGGGGGCAAGAGACCCAGTACTTC.

V gene TRBV19 combines with J gene TRBJ2-3, with D possibly TRBD2 on 7 matching bases. The germline V gene encodes CDR1 LNHDA and CDR2 SQIVND (reference sequence). V shed 4 bases and J shed 0 bases, with 17 bases lying between them. The CDR3 is 17 amino acids. The CDR3 is CASSTSLADSSTDTQYF. The CDR3 bases are TGTGCCAGTAGTACTTCTCTAGCGGACAGTAGCACAGATACGCAGTATTTT.

As to this clone: Other DNA sequences in the same sample also yield this CDR3. The chain employs TRBV5-1 and TRBJ1-2; 7 bases line up with TRBD1. The CDR3 loop spans 15 amino acids. The V and J ends lost 0 bases and 2 bases, in that order; junction bases with no gene match: 4. CDR1 SGHRS and CDR2 YFSETQ come from the germline V gene. The DNA for the CDR3 is TGCGCCAGCAGCTTGGGTGGGACAGAAAACTATGGCTACACCTTC. Translation: CASSLGGTENYGYTF.

This clone was found once. This chain joins TRBV6-6 and TRBJ2-7, with a tentative D call TRBD2 (6 bases). The CDR3 has 13 residues. Trimming took off 2 bases at V and 3 bases at J, with 8 bases between the two ends. Germline V lookup: CDR1 MNHNY, CDR2 SVGAGI (reference sequence). The CDR3 coding sequence is TGTGCCAGCAGTTACACGGGGGTCTACGAGCAGTACTTC. It translates to CASSYTGVYEQYF.

There are a few counts of this clone. The chain couples TRBV7-2 to TRBJ2-7; 11 positions agree with TRBD2. V shed 1 base and J 2 bases; nucleotides not matched to a gene: 10. CDR1 is SGHTA, CDR2 FQGNSA, per germline. The CDR3 is 18 residues long. The CDR3 DNA is TGTGCCAGCAGCTTAGTAGGGCTAGCGGGAGGAGGCGCCTACGAGCAGTACTTC. Its protein is CASSLVGLAGGGAYEQYF.

As concerns this clone: One end of the junction fails to match germline, which may point to a read error. This chain uses TRBV7-9 with TRBJ2-7, with 7 bases matching TRBD1. This CDR3 is built from 14 residues. CDR1 and CDR2 from the germline V gene are SEHNR and FQNEAQ (reference sequence). The CDR3 sequence is CSSSDRDRTYEQYF. The CDR3 DNA reads as TGTTCCAGCAGCGATCGGGACAGAACCTACGAGCAGTACTTC.

The chain links TRBV10-3 to TRBJ2-5; 11 nucleotides align to TRBD2. J gave up 2 bases and V 0 bases, and 8 bases lay outside the gene matches. The CDR3 is 18 amino acids. Germline CDR1 and CDR2: ENHRY and SYGVKD. The CDR3 nucleotides read TGTGCCATCAGTGAGTCTTTTGGGCTAGCGGGAGGACAAGAGACCCAGTACTTC. Its protein product is CAISESFGLAGGQETQYF.

The chain links TRBV2 to TRBJ2-1; 8 bases align to TRBD2. The J segment lost 0 bases and the V segment lost 4 bases, leaving 20 bases of the junction unmatched. The CDR3 runs 21 residues. Germline V gives CDR1 SNHLY, CDR2 FYNNEI. The CDR3 here is CASSGFLRLRGASSSYNEQFF. The CDR3 coding sequence is TGTGCCAGCAGTGGTTTTCTTCGGTTGCGGGGGGCCTCTAGCTCCTACAATGAGCAGTTCTTC.

This chain connects TRBV7-9 to TRBJ2-2; TRBD1 matches at 7 bases. CDR3 length: 14 amino acids. Germline V CDR1 and CDR2: SEHNR, FQNEAQ (reference sequence). J was trimmed by 6 bases and V by 4 bases; bases with no gene match: 5. CDR3 loop: CASSWGQGAGELFF. CDR3 coding DNA: TGTGCCAGCAGCTGGGGGCAGGGGGCCGGGGAGCTGTTTTTT.

V is TRBV5-1 and J is TRBJ2-5; a weak D match, TRBD2 (6 bases). Germline V gene sequence: CDR1 SGHRS, CDR2 YFSETQ. CDR3 length: 14 amino acids. V lost 0 bases to trimming and J lost 3 bases, with 9 bases between them. The CDR3 region is CASSLGRGKETQYF. The DNA for the CDR3 is TGCGCCAGCAGCTTGGGTCGGGGGAAAGAGACCCAGTACTTC.

V and J are TRBV5-1 and TRBJ1-5; 8 bases fit TRBD1. The germline V gene encodes CDR1 SGHRS and CDR2 YFSETQ. This CDR3 comprises 14 residues. With 5 bases clipped from V and 5 bases from J, the junction kept 6 bases outside the gene matches. The CDR3 is CASSPGQEHQPQHF. The CDR3 bases are TGCGCCAGCAGTCCGGGACAGGAGCATCAGCCCCAGCATTTT.

The chain joins TRBV7-9 to TRBJ2-6, with D possibly being TRBD1 (5 bases). The germline CDR1 and CDR2 sequences are SEHNR and FQNEAQ (reference sequence). The CDR3 is 17 residues long. V was cut by 8 bases and J by 0 bases, with 17 bases left in between. CDR3 sequence reads: CASLGVQANSGANVLTF. The CDR3, as DNA: TGTGCCAGCCTAGGGGTGCAGGCGAACTCTGGGGCCAACGTCCTGACTTTC.

The V gene is TRBV4-2, the J gene TRBJ1-3, with TRBD1 matching 9 bases. Germline CDR1 LGHNA, CDR2 YNFKEQ. Trimming cost V 0 bases and J 1 base; bases outside gene matches: 4. This CDR3 comprises 17 residues. CDR3 nucleotide sequence: TGTGCCAGCAGCCAAGAAGTGGACAGGGGTTCTGGAAACACCATATATTTT. It specifies CASSQEVDRGSGNTIYF.

The chain recombines TRBV29-1 with TRBJ2-3; 9 bases are a match to TRBD1. CDR3 size: 14 residues. V gave up 7 bases and J gave up 7 bases; unmatched junction bases: 12. Germline loops: CDR1 SQVTM, CDR2 ANQGSEA. Here the CDR3 reads CSGLRDREPYTQYF. CDR3 sequence (DNA): TGCAGCGGCCTCCGGGACAGGGAACCCTATACGCAGTATTTT.